This TCR beta chain was recorded in a study of shared clonotypes between healthy human individuals. On the study more broadly: The donors, two women and three men, were aged 18 to 49. The study used three CD4 naive, three CD4 memory, two CD8 naive and one CD8 memory plate per donor.

On this clone: The antigen is undetermined.

The study, taken as a whole, reports: It was only blood that was sampled, and tissue repertoires likely differ.

Repertoires were generated with immunoSEQ multiplex PCR, while TCRdb's copy carries only in-frame clones and drops some. Of about 2.4 million clones in the sample, roughly 93% were seen once. HIV-negative, healthy adults without recent acute infections or vaccinations were the donors. This CDR3 region has 16 residues. V trimming: 2 bases; J trimming: 4 bases; junction bases outside the gene matches: 2. CDR1 and CDR2 from the germline V gene are MNHNY and SVGAGI (reference sequence). The V and J genes are TRBV6-6 and TRBJ2-5; 15 bases fit TRBD2. The sample was naive CD4+ T cells from PBMCs. Subset of the sample: CD45RA+ positively selected. The receptor's source is a man between 18 and 35 years old in good health. Some clones in this sample may be carry-over from other donors' samples. CDR3 DNA sequence: TGTGCCAGCAGTTACCAGGGACTAGCGGGAGGAGAGACCCAGTACTTC. Protein: CASSYQGLAGGETQYF.